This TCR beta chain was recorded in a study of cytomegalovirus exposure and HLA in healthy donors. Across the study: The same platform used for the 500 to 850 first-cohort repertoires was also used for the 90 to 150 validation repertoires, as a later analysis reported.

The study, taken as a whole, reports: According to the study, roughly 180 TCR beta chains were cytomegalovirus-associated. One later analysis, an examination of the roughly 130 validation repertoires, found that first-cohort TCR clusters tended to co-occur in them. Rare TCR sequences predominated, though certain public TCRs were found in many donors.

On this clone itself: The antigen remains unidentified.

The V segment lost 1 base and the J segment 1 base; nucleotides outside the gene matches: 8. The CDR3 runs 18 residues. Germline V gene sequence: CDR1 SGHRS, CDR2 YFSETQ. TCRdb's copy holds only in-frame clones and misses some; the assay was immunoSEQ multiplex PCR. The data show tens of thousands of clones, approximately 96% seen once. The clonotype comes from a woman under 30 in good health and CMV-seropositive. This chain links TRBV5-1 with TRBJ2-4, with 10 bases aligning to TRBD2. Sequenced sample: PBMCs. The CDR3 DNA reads TGCGCCAGCAGCTTGACTAGCGGGAATTCGTGGGCCAAAAACATTCAGTACTTC. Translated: CASSLTSGNSWAKNIQYF.